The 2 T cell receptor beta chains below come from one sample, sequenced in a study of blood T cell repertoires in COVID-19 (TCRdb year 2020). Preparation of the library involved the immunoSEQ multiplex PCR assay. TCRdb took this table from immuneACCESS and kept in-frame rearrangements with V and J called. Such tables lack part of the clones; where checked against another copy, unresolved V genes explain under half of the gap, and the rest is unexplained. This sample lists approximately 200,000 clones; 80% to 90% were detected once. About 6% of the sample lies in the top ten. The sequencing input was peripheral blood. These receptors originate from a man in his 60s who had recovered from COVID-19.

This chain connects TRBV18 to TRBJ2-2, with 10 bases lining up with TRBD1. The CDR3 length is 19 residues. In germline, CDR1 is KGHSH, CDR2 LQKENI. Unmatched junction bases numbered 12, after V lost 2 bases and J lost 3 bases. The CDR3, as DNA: TGTGCCAGCTCACCAAATGTCGCTGCCGGGACAGGGGACACCGGGGAGCTGTTTTTT. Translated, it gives CASSPNVAAGTGDTGELFF.

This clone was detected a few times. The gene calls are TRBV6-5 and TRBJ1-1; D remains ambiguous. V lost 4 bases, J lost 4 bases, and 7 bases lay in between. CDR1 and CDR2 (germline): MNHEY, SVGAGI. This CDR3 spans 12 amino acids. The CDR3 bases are TGTGCCAGCAGTTGGCGGAGCACTGAAGCTTTCTTT. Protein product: CASSWRSTEAFF.